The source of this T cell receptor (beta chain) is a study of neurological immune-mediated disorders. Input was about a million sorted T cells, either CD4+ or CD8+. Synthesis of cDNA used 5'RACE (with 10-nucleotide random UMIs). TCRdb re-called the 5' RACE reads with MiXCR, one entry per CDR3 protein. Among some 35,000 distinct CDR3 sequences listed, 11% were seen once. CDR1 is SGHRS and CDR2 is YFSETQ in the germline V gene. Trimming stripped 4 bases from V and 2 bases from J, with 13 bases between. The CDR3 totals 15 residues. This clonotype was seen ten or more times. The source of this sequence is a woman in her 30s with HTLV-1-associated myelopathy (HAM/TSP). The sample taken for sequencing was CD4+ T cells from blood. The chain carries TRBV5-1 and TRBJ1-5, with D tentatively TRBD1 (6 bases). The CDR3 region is CASSEEGGGNQPQHF. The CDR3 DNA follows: TGCGCCAGCAGCGAGGAGGGGGGGGGCAATCAGCCCCAGCATTTT. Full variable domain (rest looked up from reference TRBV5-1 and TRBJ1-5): KAGVTQTPRYLIKTRGQQVTLSCSPISGHRSVSWYQQTPGQGLQFLFEYFSETQRNKGNFPGRFSGRQFSNSRSEMNVSTLELGDSALYLCASSEEGGGNQPQHFGDGTRLSIL.